The 20 T cell receptor beta chains below come from one sample, sequenced in a study of beta chain features in type 1 diabetes (dated by TCRdb to 2016 to 2018). Library creation used the immunoSEQ multiplex PCR assay. All of the isolated RNA was reverse transcribed with the High Capacity cDNA Reverse Transcription Kit, so expressed TCRB transcripts were sequenced. TCRdb stores this immuneACCESS table with in-frame sequences only. Part of the clones is absent; in the studies checked, under half of the shortfall reflects unresolved V genes, and no reason is known for the rest. This sample gives a few hundred thousand clones in total; around 30% of them show up just once. 0.05% to 0.065% of the sample belongs to the ten largest clones. The sample taken for sequencing was naive CD4+ T cells from blood. The meaning of the sample's cell subset or site label: true naive CD4+ T cells. The receptors derive from a man between 18 and 35 years old in good health.

The gene calls are TRBV19 and TRBJ1-1, with 9 nucleotides matching TRBD1. The CDR3 spans 17 residues. Germline assignment: CDR1 LNHDA and CDR2 SQIVND (reference sequence). V trimming: 4 bases; J trimming: 1 base; junction bases outside the gene matches: 10. The CDR3 DNA is TGTGCCAGTAGTACGGGACAGGGCCAAGGATGGAACACTGAAGCTTTCTTT. Protein: CASSTGQGQGWNTEAFF.

The chain uses TRBV9 and TRBJ2-2; TRBD2 aligns across 7 bases. The trim removed 4 bases at V and 6 bases at J, leaving 12 bases unmatched. From germline, CDR1 is SGDLS and CDR2 YYNGEE. CDR3 length: 16 amino acids. CDR3 sequence reads: CASSPRGEGVPGELFF. The CDR3 DNA reads as TGTGCCAGCAGCCCCCGGGGGGAGGGAGTCCCCGGGGAGCTGTTTTTT.

The chain joins TRBV30 to TRBJ2-5; no clear D. The closer fit of TRBJ2-7 to the DNA end suggests the J call may be wrong. This CDR3 has 12 amino acids. Germline CDR1 GTSNPN, CDR2 SVGIG (reference sequence). The CDR3 coding sequence is TGTGCCTGGACCTCCTCTAGCTACGAGCAGTACTTC. This sequence encodes CAWTSSSYEQYF.

This chain links TRBV4-2 with TRBJ1-1, with 7 bases fitting TRBD1. The trim removed 4 bases at V and 0 bases at J, leaving 11 bases unmatched. This CDR3 spans 17 amino acids. Per germline, CDR1 LGHNA and CDR2 YNFKEQ. The CDR3 region is CASSPEGARGLNTEAFF. The CDR3, as DNA: TGTGCCAGCAGCCCCGAGGGGGCGCGTGGGCTGAACACTGAAGCTTTCTTT.

This clone was detected a few times. The chain recombines TRBV19 with TRBJ2-1; D gene unclear. The germline gives CDR1 LNHDA, CDR2 SQIVND (reference sequence). CDR3 length: 15 amino acids. Trimming stripped 5 bases from V and 0 bases from J, with 11 bases between. CDR3 DNA: TGTGCCAGTAGTCCGCGGATGAGCTCCTACAATGAGCAGTTCTTC. Translated: CASSPRMSSYNEQFF.

The V and J genes are TRBV25-1 and TRBJ2-1, with TRBD2 as a possible D gene (6 bases). This CDR3 region has 16 residues. Germline lookup yields CDR1 MGHDK and CDR2 SYGVNS. V was clipped by 1 base and J by 6 bases, with 16 bases between them. The CDR3 DNA is TGTGCCAGCAGTGAATGGGGCGGGATTACCCCCAATGAGCAGTTCTTC. This gives the protein CASSEWGGITPNEQFF.

This clone was counted a few times. The CDR3, as DNA: TGTGCCAGCAGTTACTCGACAGGGGGTGAAAAACTGTTTTTT. Translating it yields CASSYSTGGEKLFF. This chain links TRBV6-6 with TRBJ1-4, with TRBD1 identical over 9 bases. After removal of 0 bases from V and 7 bases from J, the junction contained 0 bases not matched to a gene. The CDR3 has 14 residues. CDR1 MNHNY and CDR2 SVGAGI come from the germline V gene (reference sequence).

The sample holds a few counts of this clone. The V gene is TRBV6-1, the J gene TRBJ2-1, with D hard to call. The germline gives CDR1 MNHNS, CDR2 SASEGT. Trimming took off 5 bases at V and 5 bases at J, with 13 bases between the two ends. This CDR3 is 14 amino acids long. CDR3 coding DNA: TGTGCCAGCAGTCCCGAATATCGGGACAATGAGCAGTTCTTC. This sequence encodes CASSPEYRDNEQFF.

The chain combines TRBV29-1 with TRBJ2-7; 10 bases agree with TRBD1. The V gene's germline CDR1 is SQVTM and CDR2 ANQGSEA. This CDR3 comprises 13 residues. V was pared by 8 bases and J by 3 bases, with 7 bases of the junction left unmatched. CDR3 nucleotides: TGCAGCATCTCCCGGGACAGGGGCTACGAGCAGTACTTC. Protein sequence: CSISRDRGYEQYF.

The V gene is TRBV7-9, the J gene TRBJ2-3; D is uncertain. Between the trimmed V and J ends, which lost 1 base and 2 bases, there was a span of 16 bases. Germline CDR1 is SEHNR and CDR2 is FQNEAQ (reference sequence). The CDR3 is 17 residues long. In nucleotides, the CDR3 is TGTGCCAGCAGCTTAGTGCAGGCATACCTCTTCACAGATACGCAGTATTTT. Protein product: CASSLVQAYLFTDTQYF.

The rearrangement links TRBV9 to TRBJ2-5; TRBD2 agrees at 12 bases. The germline gives CDR1 SGDLS, CDR2 YYNGEE. The CDR3 runs 15 residues. The ends lost 4 bases at V and 5 bases at J; junction bases unmatched: 6. The CDR3 spells CASSPLAGGGETQYF. CDR3 in DNA: TGTGCCAGCAGCCCACTAGCGGGAGGAGGGGAGACCCAGTACTTC.

The chain combines TRBV9 with TRBJ2-3, with 8 bases matching TRBD2. V lost 0 bases and J lost 2; bases outside the gene matches: 8. The CDR3 has 17 amino acids. Germline V gene sequence: CDR1 SGDLS, CDR2 YYNGEE. Here the CDR3 reads CASSVGASGSHTDTQYF. In nucleotides, the CDR3 is TGTGCCAGCAGCGTAGGGGCCAGCGGGAGTCACACAGATACGCAGTATTTT.

CDR3 loop: CASSVGGRETQYF. The DNA for the CDR3 is TGTGCCAGCAGCGTAGGTGGGCGGGAGACCCAGTACTTC. The chain employs TRBV9 and TRBJ2-5; D remains unclear. CDR3 length equals 13 residues. The germline V gene has CDR1 SGDLS and CDR2 YYNGEE. The ends were cut back, 0 bases at V and 5 bases at J, with 8 bases in the middle.

Written as DNA, the CDR3 is TGTGCCAGCAGCACATCAGGGGCCTCCTACGAGCAGTACTTC. Translated: CASSTSGASYEQYF. V gene TRBV5-5 combines with J gene TRBJ2-7; tentative D call: TRBD1 (6 bases). CDR3 size: 14 residues. Germline CDR1 SGHKS, CDR2 YYEKEE (reference sequence). V lost 4 bases and J 0 bases, leaving 11 bases between the germline ends.

The V gene is TRBV7-2, the J gene TRBJ2-7; no clear D. Trimming took off 5 bases at V and 7 bases at J, with 12 bases between the two ends. Germline loops: CDR1 SGHTA, CDR2 FQGNSA. The CDR3 spans 12 residues. The CDR3 coding sequence is TGTGCCAGCAGCGGACGTCCTATTGAGCAGTACTTC. Translated: CASSGRPIEQYF. The variable domain in full, with the rest retrieved from reference TRBV7-2 and TRBJ2-7, is GAGVSQSPSNKVTEKGKDVELRCDPISGHTALYWYRQSLGQGLEFLIYFQGNSAPDKSGLPSDRFSAERTGGSVSTLTIQRTQQEDSAVYLCASSGRPIEQYFGPGTRLTVT.

The chain is built from TRBV21-1 and TRBJ1-2; the table's D call, TRBD1, has no DNA check behind it. TRBV21-1 is reported as a pseudogene. The CDR3 is made up of 14 amino acids. The CDR3 coding sequence is TGTGCCAGCAGCAAAAGCCCGGACAGGGGCGGCTACACCTTC. Encoded protein: CASSKSPDRGGYTF.

V gene TRBV29-1 combines with J gene TRBJ2-7, with TRBD1 as a possible D gene (7 bases). The V and J ends lost 7 bases and 5 bases respectively, with 24 bases between them. CDR3 length: 15 residues. Germline CDR1 is SQVTM and CDR2 is ANQGSEA. CDR3 loop: CSAGGRGQRLNEQYF. The CDR3 nucleotides are TGCAGCGCCGGAGGGCGGGGACAGAGACTTAACGAGCAGTACTTC.

The chain links TRBV14 to TRBJ1-1; D is undetermined. The CDR3 contains 14 residues. Germline lookup yields CDR1 SGHDN and CDR2 FVKESK. Trimming left V 3 bases short and J 1 base short, with 9 bases between. The CDR3 reads CASSHQVRNTEAFF. The CDR3 bases are TGTGCCAGCAGCCACCAAGTCCGGAACACTGAAGCTTTCTTT.

The CDR3 sequence is CAWGTEETQYF. In DNA form, the CDR3 reads TGTGCCTGGGGGACAGAAGAGACCCAGTACTTC. The chain is built from TRBV30 and TRBJ2-5, with 7 bases matching TRBD1. Germline loops: CDR1 GTSNPN, CDR2 SVGIG (reference sequence). Losses at the gene ends were 5 bases for V and 3 bases for J; bases not matched to a gene: 0. The CDR3 extends over 11 amino acids.

This clone has only a few counts. This CDR3 is CASSRNTGSRTQYF. For the CDR3, the DNA is TGTGCCAGCAGCAGGAACACAGGGTCAAGGACCCAGTACTTC. This chain uses TRBV5-4 with TRBJ2-5; the D gene is possibly TRBD1 (6 bases). The CDR3 spans 14 residues. Trimming pared 4 bases from V and 7 bases from J, leaving 17 bases between. Germline CDR1 and CDR2: SGHNT and YYREEE (reference sequence). The variable domain in full, completed from reference TRBV5-4 and TRBJ2-5, reads ETGVTQSPTHLIKTRGQQVTLRCSSQSGHNTVSWYQQALGQGPQFIFQYYREEENGRGNFPPRFSGLQFPNYSSELNVNALELDDSALYLCASSRNTGSRTQYFGPGTRLLVL.